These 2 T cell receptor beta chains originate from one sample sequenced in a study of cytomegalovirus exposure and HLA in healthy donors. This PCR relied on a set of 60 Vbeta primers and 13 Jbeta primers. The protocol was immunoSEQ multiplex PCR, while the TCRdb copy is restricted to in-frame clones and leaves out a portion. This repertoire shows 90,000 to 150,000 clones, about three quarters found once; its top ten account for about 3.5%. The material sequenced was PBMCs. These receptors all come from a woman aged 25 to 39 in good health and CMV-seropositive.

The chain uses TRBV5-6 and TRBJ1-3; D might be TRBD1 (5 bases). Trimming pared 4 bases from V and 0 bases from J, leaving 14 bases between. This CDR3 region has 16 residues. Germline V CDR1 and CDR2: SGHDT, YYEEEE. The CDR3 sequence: CASSILSRDSGNTIYF. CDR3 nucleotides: TGTGCCAGCAGCATCCTTTCCAGGGACTCTGGAAACACCATATATTTT.

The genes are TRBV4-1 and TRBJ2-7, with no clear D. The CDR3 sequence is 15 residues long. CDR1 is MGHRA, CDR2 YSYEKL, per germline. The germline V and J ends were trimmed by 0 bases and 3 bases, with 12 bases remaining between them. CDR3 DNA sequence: TGCGCCAGCAGCCAAGATCGCGGCACCTTCTACGAGCAGTACTTC. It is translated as CASSQDRGTFYEQYF.